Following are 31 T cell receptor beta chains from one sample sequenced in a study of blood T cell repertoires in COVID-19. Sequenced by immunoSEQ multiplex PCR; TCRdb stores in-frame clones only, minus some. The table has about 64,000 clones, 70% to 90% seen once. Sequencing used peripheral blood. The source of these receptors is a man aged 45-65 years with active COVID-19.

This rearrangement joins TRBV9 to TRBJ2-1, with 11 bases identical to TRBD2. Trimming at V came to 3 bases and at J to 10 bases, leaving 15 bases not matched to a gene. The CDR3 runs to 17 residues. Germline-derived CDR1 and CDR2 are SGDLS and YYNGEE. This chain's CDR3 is CASSATVKLAGGNEQFF. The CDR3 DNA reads TGTGCCAGCAGCGCTACTGTTAAGCTAGCGGGAGGTAACGAGCAGTTCTTC.

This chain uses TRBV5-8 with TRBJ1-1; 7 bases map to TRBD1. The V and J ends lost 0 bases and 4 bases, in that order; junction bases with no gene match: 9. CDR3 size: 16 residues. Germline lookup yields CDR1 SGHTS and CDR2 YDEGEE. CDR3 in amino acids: CASSLGQGLLGTEAFF. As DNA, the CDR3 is TGTGCCAGCAGCTTGGGACAGGGACTTCTGGGCACTGAAGCTTTCTTT.

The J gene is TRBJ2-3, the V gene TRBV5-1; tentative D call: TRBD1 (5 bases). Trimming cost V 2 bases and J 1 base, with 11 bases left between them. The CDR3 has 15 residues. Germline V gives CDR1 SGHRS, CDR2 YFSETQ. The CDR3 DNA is TGCGCCAGCAGCTTTCGGATACAGGGCACAGATACGCAGTATTTT. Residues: CASSFRIQGTDTQYF.

In DNA, the CDR3 is TGTGCCAGCAGCAACCGGAGGAGTGTAGGGAAGGGCACCGGGGAGCTGTTTTTT. The encoded protein is CASSNRRSVGKGTGELFF. This chain uses TRBV7-9 with TRBJ2-2, with D perhaps matching TRBD2 (5 bases). Germline CDR1 and CDR2: SEHNR and FQNEAQ (reference sequence). There are 18 residues in the CDR3. V was trimmed by 5 bases and J by 4 bases, leaving 23 bases between them. Looking up the rest from reference TRBV7-9 and TRBJ2-2 gives the full variable domain: DTGVSQNPRHKITKRGQNVTFRCDPISEHNRLYWYRQTLGQGPEFLTYFQNEAQLEKSRLLSDRFSAERPKGSFSTLEIQRTEQGDSAMYLCASSNRRSVGKGTGELFFGEGSRLTVL.

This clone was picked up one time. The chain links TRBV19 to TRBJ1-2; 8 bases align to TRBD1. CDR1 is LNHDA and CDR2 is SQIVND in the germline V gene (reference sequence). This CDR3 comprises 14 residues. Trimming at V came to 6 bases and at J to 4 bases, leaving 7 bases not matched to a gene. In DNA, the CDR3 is TGTGCCAGTAGACCGGGACAGGAGGTCTATGGCTACACCTTC. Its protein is CASRPGQEVYGYTF. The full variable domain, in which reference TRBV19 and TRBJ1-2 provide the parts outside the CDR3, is DGGITQSPKYLFRKEGQNVTLSCEQNLNHDAMYWYRQDPGQGLRLIYYSQIVNDFQKGDIAEGYSVSREKKESFPLTVTSAQKNPTAFYLCASRPGQEVYGYTFGSGTRLTVV.

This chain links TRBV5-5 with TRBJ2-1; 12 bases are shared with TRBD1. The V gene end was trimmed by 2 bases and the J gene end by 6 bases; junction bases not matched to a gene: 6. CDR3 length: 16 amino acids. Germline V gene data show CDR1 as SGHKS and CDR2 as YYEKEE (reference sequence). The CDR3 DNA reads TGTGCCAGCAGCTTCCCCGGGACAGGGGGCCGCAATGAGCAGTTCTTC. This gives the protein CASSFPGTGGRNEQFF.

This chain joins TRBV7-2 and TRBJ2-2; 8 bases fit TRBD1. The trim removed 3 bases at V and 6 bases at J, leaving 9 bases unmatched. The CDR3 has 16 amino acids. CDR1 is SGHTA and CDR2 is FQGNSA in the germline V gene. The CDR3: CASSFLARGRAGELFF. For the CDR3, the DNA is TGTGCCAGCAGCTTTTTGGCCAGGGGGCGCGCCGGGGAGCTGTTTTTT.

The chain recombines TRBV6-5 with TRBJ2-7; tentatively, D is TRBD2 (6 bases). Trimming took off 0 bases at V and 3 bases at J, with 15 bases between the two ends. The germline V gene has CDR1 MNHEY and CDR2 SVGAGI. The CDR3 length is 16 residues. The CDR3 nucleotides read TGTGCCAGCAGTTACTCGTTAGGGACTGGATACTACGAGCAGTACTTC. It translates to CASSYSLGTGYYEQYF.

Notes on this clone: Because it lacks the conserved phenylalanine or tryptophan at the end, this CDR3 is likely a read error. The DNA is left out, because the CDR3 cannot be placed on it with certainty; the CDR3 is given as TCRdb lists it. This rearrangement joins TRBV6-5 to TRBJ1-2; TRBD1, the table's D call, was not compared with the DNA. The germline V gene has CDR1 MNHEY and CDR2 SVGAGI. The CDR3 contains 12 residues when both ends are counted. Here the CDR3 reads CASAGQARVLHL.

This CDR3 is CATSETGTSRFGEQFF. The CDR3 DNA is TGTGCCACCAGCGAAACCGGGACTAGCAGGTTTGGTGAGCAGTTCTTC. This sequence joins TRBV24-1 and TRBJ2-1; 9 positions match TRBD2. With V trimmed by 7 bases and J by 9 bases, 15 bases remained unmatched. Germline V gene sequence: CDR1 KGHDR, CDR2 SFDVKD. CDR3 length equals 16 residues.

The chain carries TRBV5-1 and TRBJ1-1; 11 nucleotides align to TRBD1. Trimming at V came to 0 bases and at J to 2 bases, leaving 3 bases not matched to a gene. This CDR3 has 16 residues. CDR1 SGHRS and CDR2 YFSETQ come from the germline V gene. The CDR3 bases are TGCGCCAGCAGCTTGGAGAGGACAGGGGGCAACACTGAAGCTTTCTTT. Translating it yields CASSLERTGGNTEAFF.

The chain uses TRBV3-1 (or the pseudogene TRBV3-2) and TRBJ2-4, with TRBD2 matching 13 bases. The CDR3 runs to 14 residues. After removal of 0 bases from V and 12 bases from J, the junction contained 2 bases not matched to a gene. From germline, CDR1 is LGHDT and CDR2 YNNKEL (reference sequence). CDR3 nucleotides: TGTGCCAGCAGCCAAGATACTAGCGGGGGGGCTCAGTACTTC. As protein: CASSQDTSGGAQYF.

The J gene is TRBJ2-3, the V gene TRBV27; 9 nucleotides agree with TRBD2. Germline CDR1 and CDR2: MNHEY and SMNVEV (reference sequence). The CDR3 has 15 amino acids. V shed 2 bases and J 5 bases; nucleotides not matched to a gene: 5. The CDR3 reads CASSLAGGGEDTQYF. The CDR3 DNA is TGTGCCAGCAGTTTAGCAGGCGGGGGGGAAGATACGCAGTATTTT.

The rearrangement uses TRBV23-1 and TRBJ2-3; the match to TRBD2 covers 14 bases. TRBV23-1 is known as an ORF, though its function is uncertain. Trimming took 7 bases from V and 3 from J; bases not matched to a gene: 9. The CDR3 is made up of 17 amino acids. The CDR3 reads CASTPTGTSGRTDTQYF. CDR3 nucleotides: TGCGCCAGCACTCCGACCGGGACTAGCGGGAGAACAGATACGCAGTATTTT.

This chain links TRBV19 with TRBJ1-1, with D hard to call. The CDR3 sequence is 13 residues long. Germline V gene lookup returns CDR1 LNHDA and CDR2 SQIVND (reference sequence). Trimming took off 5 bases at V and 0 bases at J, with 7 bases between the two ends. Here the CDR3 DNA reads TGTGCCAGTAGTCAGTACATGAACACTGAAGCTTTCTTT. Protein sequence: CASSQYMNTEAFF.

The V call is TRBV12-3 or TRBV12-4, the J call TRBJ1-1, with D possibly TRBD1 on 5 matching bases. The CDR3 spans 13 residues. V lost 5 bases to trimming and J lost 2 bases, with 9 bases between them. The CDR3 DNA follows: TGTGCCAGCAGTAGAGACAGCAACACTGAAGCTTTCTTT. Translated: CASSRDSNTEAFF.

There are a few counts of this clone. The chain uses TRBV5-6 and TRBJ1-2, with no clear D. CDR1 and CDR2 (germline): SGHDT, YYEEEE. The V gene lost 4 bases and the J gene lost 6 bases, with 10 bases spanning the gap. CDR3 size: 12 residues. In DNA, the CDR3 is TGTGCCAGCAGCCGACCGAGGGATGGCTACACCTTC. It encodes CASSRPRDGYTF.

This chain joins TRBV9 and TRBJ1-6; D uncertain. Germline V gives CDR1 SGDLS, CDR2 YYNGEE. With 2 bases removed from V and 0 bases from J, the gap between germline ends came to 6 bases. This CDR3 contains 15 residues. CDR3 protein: CASSVTSSYNSPLHF. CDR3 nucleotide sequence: TGTGCCAGCAGCGTCACTAGCTCCTATAATTCACCCCTCCACTTT.

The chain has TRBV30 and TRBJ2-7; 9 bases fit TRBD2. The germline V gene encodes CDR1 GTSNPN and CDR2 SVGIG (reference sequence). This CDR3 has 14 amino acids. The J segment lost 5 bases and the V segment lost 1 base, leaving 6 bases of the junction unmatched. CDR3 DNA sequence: TGTGCCTGGAGTGGGGGACTAGCTCAACACGAGCAGTACTTC. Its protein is CAWSGGLAQHEQYF.

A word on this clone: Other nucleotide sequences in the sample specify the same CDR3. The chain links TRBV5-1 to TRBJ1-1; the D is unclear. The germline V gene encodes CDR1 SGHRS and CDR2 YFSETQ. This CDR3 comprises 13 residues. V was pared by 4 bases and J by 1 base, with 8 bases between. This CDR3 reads CASSPSGNTEAFF. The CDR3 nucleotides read TGCGCCAGCAGCCCGTCGGGGAACACTGAAGCTTTCTTT.

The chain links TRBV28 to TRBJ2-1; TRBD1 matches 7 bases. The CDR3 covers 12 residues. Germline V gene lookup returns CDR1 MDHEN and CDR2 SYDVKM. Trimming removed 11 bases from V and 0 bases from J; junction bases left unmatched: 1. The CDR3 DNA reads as TGTGCCTCAGGGGGCTCCTACAATGAGCAGTTCTTC. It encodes CASGGSYNEQFF.

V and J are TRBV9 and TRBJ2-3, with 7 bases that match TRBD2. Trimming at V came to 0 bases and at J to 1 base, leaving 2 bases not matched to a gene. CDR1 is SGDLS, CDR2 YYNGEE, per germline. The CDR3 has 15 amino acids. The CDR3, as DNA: TGTGCCAGCAGCGTAGAACGGGGGGGCACAGATACGCAGTATTTT. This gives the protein CASSVERGGTDTQYF.

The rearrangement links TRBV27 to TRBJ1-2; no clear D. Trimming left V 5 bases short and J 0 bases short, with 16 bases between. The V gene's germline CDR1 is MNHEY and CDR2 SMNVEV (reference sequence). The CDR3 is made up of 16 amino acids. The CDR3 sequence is CASSLKWYATNYGYTF. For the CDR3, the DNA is TGTGCCAGCAGTCTTAAGTGGTACGCTACTAACTATGGCTACACCTTC.

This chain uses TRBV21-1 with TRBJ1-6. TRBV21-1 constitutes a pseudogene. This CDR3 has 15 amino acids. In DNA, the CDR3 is TGTGCCAGCAGCAAAATGAGATCCTATAATTCACCCCTCCACTTT. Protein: CASSKMRSYNSPLHF.

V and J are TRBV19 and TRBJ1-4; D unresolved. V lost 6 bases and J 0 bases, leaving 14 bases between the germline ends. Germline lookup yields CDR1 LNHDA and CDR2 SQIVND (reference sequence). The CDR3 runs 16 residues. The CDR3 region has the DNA TGTGCCAGTAGACCGAAACTGGGAGCAACTAATGAAAAACTGTTTTTT. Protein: CASRPKLGATNEKLFF.

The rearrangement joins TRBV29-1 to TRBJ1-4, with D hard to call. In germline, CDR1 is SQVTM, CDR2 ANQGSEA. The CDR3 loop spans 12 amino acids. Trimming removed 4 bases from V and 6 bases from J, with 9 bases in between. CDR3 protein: CSVVTVDEKLFF. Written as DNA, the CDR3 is TGCAGCGTTGTAACAGTAGATGAAAAACTGTTTTTT.

The CDR3: CASSSSGQGDYGYTF. CDR3 in DNA: TGTGCCAGCAGCTCCTCGGGACAGGGAGACTATGGCTACACCTTC. The V and J genes are TRBV9 and TRBJ1-2, with 9 nucleotides matching TRBD1. The V gene end was trimmed by 4 bases and the J gene end by 3 bases; junction bases not matched to a gene: 7. Germline CDR1 and CDR2: SGDLS and YYNGEE. CDR3 length equals 15 residues.

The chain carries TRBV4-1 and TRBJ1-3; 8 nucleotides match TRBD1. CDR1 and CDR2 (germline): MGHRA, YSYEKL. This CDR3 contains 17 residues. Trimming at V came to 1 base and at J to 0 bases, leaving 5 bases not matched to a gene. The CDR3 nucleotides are TGCGCCAGCAGCCAAGGCCCCCAGGGGGCCTCTGGAAACACCATATATTTT. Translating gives CASSQGPQGASGNTIYF.

The CDR3 is CASSIDRRRTGELFF. The DNA for the CDR3 is TGTGCCAGTAGTATAGATCGACGGCGGACCGGGGAGCTGTTTTTT. This chain uses TRBV19 with TRBJ2-2; D unclear. V lost 0 bases to trimming and J lost 5 bases, with 10 bases between them. The CDR3 has 15 residues. Looked up from germline, CDR1 is LNHDA and CDR2 is SQIVND (reference sequence).

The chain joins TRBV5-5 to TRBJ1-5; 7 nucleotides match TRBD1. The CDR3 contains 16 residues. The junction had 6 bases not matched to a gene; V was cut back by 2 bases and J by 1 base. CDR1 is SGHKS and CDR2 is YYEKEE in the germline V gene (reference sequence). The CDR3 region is CASSFMDRLSNQPQHF. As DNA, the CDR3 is TGTGCCAGCAGCTTTATGGACAGGCTAAGCAATCAGCCCCAGCATTTT. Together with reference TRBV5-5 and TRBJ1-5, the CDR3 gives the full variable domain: DAGVTQSPTHLIKTRGQQVTLRCSPISGHKSVSWYQQVLGQGPQFIFQYYEKEERGRGNFPDRFSARQFPNYSSELNVNALLLGDSALYLCASSFMDRLSNQPQHFGDGTRLSIL.

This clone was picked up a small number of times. The CDR3 loop is CASSVTGGADQPQHF. The CDR3 region has the DNA TGTGCCAGCAGCGTGACAGGGGGCGCCGATCAGCCCCAGCATTTT. The rearrangement uses TRBV9 and TRBJ1-5, with 10 bases matching TRBD1. The CDR3 is 15 amino acids. The V gene's germline CDR1 is SGDLS and CDR2 YYNGEE. V shed 2 bases and J 5 bases; nucleotides not matched to a gene: 4.